The 21 T cell receptor beta chains listed next were all sequenced from one sample in a study of T-cell memory formation after mild COVID-19. TCRdb independently ran MiXCR on the 5' RACE reads; one entry per CDR3 protein. The data contain 140,000 or so distinct CDR3 sequences, 6% to 6.5% of them singletons. The sample consisted of PBMCs or a T cell subset sorted from them (not recorded which). These receptors were collected from an adult woman who had mild COVID-19 (a few samples of this study predate the infection). Cell type and time point are not known.

V is TRBV15 and J is TRBJ2-1, with 8 bases aligning to TRBD2. This CDR3 has 15 residues. V shed 1 base and J 7 bases; nucleotides not matched to a gene: 6. Germline values: CDR1 LNHNV, CDR2 YYDKDF (reference sequence). CDR3 region: CATSRGSGRGNEQFF. CDR3 bases: TGTGCCACCAGCAGAGGCAGCGGGAGAGGGAATGAGCAGTTCTTC.

This chain joins TRBV5-4 and TRBJ2-1, with 10 bases lining up with TRBD1. V trimming: 2 bases; J trimming: 1 base; junction bases outside the gene matches: 3. This CDR3 has 16 residues. Germline CDR1 reads SGHNT; CDR2 reads YYREEE (reference sequence). CDR3: CASSFWTGGSYNEQFF. In DNA, the CDR3 is TGTGCCAGCAGCTTCTGGACAGGGGGATCCTACAATGAGCAGTTCTTC. Combining the CDR3 with reference TRBV5-4 and TRBJ2-1 gives the whole variable domain ETGVTQSPTHLIKTRGQQVTLRCSSQSGHNTVSWYQQALGQGPQFIFQYYREEENGRGNFPPRFSGLQFPNYSSELNVNALELDDSALYLCASSFWTGGSYNEQFFGPGTRLTVL.

In its sample, this clonotype was seen a few times. The J gene is TRBJ1-5, the V gene TRBV10-3; TRBD1 agrees at 7 bases. J lost 6 bases, V lost 5 bases, and 7 bases had no gene match. Germline CDR1 and CDR2: ENHRY and SYGVKD. CDR3 length equals 14 residues. CDR3 residues: CAISTGTDGQPQHF. Here the CDR3 DNA reads TGTGCCATCAGTACCGGGACAGATGGTCAGCCCCAGCATTTT.

This clonotype was counted at least ten times. CDR3 sequence (DNA): TGTGCCAGCAGTGGGAGGACAGGGTATAACCCCGAGCAGTACTTC. The encoded protein is CASSGRTGYNPEQYF. This rearrangement joins TRBV6-1 to TRBJ2-7, with 8 bases matching TRBD1. Trimming cost V 4 bases and J 6 bases; bases outside gene matches: 11. The germline CDR1 and CDR2 sequences are MNHNS and SASEGT. The CDR3 length is 15 residues.

Only a few counts were recorded for this clonotype. This chain uses TRBV20-1 with TRBJ2-5; 8 bases match TRBD2. V trimming: 1 base; J trimming: 2 bases; junction bases outside the gene matches: 6. The germline V gene encodes CDR1 DFQATT and CDR2 SNEGSKA (reference sequence). The CDR3 covers 15 residues. The CDR3 coding sequence is TGCAGTGCTAGAGGAGGACGGGGGGGGCAAGAGACCCAGTACTTC. Its translation: CSARGGRGGQETQYF.

The chain combines TRBV5-1 with TRBJ2-5; 9 bases line up with TRBD2. The CDR3 is made up of 14 amino acids. Germline CDR1 reads SGHRS; CDR2 reads YFSETQ. The V segment lost 3 bases and the J segment 1 base; nucleotides outside the gene matches: 1. This CDR3 reads CASSSSGIQETQYF. The DNA for the CDR3 is TGCGCCAGCAGCTCTAGCGGGATCCAAGAGACCCAGTACTTC.

This clonotype has a count of ten or more. The chain combines TRBV2 with TRBJ2-1; D is unresolved. V lost 8 bases and J 0 bases, leaving 8 bases between the germline ends. The germline V gene encodes CDR1 SNHLY and CDR2 FYNNEI. The CDR3 spans 13 residues. CDR3 sequence (DNA): TGTGCCAGCGTGCCGGACTCCTACAATGAGCAGTTCTTC. As protein: CASVPDSYNEQFF.

This clonotype was seen ten or more times. The genes are TRBV29-1 and TRBJ2-7; TRBD2 matches 9 bases. CDR1 is SQVTM, CDR2 ANQGSEA, per germline. The CDR3 has 13 amino acids. The V segment lost 2 bases and the J segment 6 bases; nucleotides outside the gene matches: 5. CDR3 sequence: CSVERSGRREQYF. CDR3 nucleotides: TGCAGCGTTGAAAGAAGCGGGAGGCGCGAGCAGTACTTC.

V usage is TRBV6-1 and J usage is TRBJ2-3; maybe TRBD2 (8 bases). Per the germline V gene, CDR1 is MNHNS and CDR2 is SASEGT. The V and J ends lost 4 bases and 5 bases respectively, with 16 bases between them. CDR3 length equals 15 residues. The DNA of the CDR3 is TGTGCCAGCAGTGGGAGGGGGCTAGCGGGAGATACGCAGTATTTT. Amino acid sequence: CASSGRGLAGDTQYF.

In this sample, this clonotype turned up many times. The chain employs TRBV7-6 and TRBJ1-1; possible D gene TRBD1, 5 bases. This CDR3 has 15 residues. With 2 bases removed from V and 8 bases from J, the gap between germline ends came to 18 bases. Germline V gene data show CDR1 as SGHVS and CDR2 as FNYEAQ. The CDR3 here is CASSLRGLADGEAFF. CDR3 nucleotide sequence: TGTGCCAGCAGCTTAAGGGGCTTGGCGGATGGGGAAGCTTTCTTT.

This clonotype has only a few counts. This chain joins TRBV12-3 or TRBV12-4 and TRBJ2-5; no clear D. V was cut by 0 bases and J by 1 base, with 9 bases left in between. This CDR3 is built from 15 residues. This CDR3 is CASSLAGRLQETQYF. The CDR3 DNA reads TGTGCCAGCAGTTTAGCCGGGCGTCTCCAAGAGACCCAGTACTTC.

This clonotype was observed a handful of times. The chain combines TRBV6-5 with TRBJ1-1, with D tentatively TRBD1 (5 bases). V lost 0 bases and J lost 1, with 15 bases in between. This CDR3 comprises 17 residues. The germline gives CDR1 MNHEY, CDR2 SVGAGI. Here the CDR3 reads CASSYSNFRTRNTEAFF. CDR3 nucleotides: TGTGCCAGCAGTTACTCGAACTTTAGGACACGGAACACTGAAGCTTTCTTT.

Ten or more counts support this clonotype. CDR3 bases: TGTGCCAGCAGATTCACGCCTTCACCCCTCCACTTT. Its translation: CASRFTPSPLHF. The chain joins TRBV7-2 to TRBJ1-6; D not certain. The CDR3 has 12 residues. In germline, CDR1 is SGHTA, CDR2 FQGNSA. Between the trimmed V and J ends, which lost 6 bases and 9 bases, there was a span of 9 bases.

This clonotype has a handful of counts. The chain is built from TRBV18 and TRBJ2-1, with TRBD2 identical over 7 bases. V trimming: 3 bases; J trimming: 0 bases; junction bases outside the gene matches: 11. The CDR3 has 18 residues. CDR1 and CDR2 (germline): KGHSH, LQKENI. Written as DNA, the CDR3 is TGTGCCAGCTCACCTTTTAACTGGCGGGAGACCTCCTACAATGAGCAGTTCTTC. Its protein is CASSPFNWRETSYNEQFF.

This clonotype was found many times. The chain carries TRBV29-1 and TRBJ1-1; no firm D call. Germline CDR1 is SQVTM and CDR2 is ANQGSEA. V lost 8 bases to trimming and J lost 5 bases, with 18 bases between them. The CDR3 covers 13 residues. CDR3: CSIHPRQSTEAFF. For the CDR3, the DNA is TGCAGCATCCACCCTAGGCAGAGTACTGAAGCTTTCTTT.

At least ten counts were recorded for this clonotype. The chain couples TRBV6-1 to TRBJ2-7, with no clear D. CDR3 size: 12 residues. Trimming pared 6 bases from V and 5 bases from J, leaving 11 bases between. Germline V gene data show CDR1 as MNHNS and CDR2 as SASEGT. The CDR3 coding sequence is TGTGCCAGCAGACCAGTGGCCCACGAGCAGTACTTC. Translating gives CASRPVAHEQYF.

This clonotype was counted a few times. V usage is TRBV27 and J usage is TRBJ1-6; D call uncertain. V lost 0 bases, J lost 8 bases, and 5 bases lay in between. CDR3 length: 13 amino acids. The germline CDR1 and CDR2 sequences are MNHEY and SMNVEV (reference sequence). CDR3 region: CASSLSFYSPLHF. CDR3 in DNA: TGTGCCAGCAGTTTATCTTTTTATTCACCCCTCCACTTT.

This clonotype has at least ten counts. The rearrangement uses TRBV6-5 and TRBJ1-2, with TRBD1 matching over 7 bases. Germline CDR1 is MNHEY and CDR2 is SVGAGI. V lost 5 bases and J lost 7; bases outside the gene matches: 7. The CDR3 is made up of 13 amino acids. The CDR3 is CASSLDRVGGYTF. CDR3 nucleotides: TGTGCCAGCAGTCTAGACAGGGTTGGTGGCTACACCTTC.

The chain joins TRBV7-5 to TRBJ2-3; TRBD2, the D gene given by the table, was not confirmed from the DNA. TRBV7-5 is marked as a pseudogene. There are 15 residues in the CDR3. CDR3 DNA sequence: TGTATCCCAGTACGCCTAGCGGGGCTCACAGATACGCAGTATTTT. It yields the protein CIPVRLAGLTDTQYF.

This clonotype was detected a few times. V and J are TRBV7-3 and TRBJ2-1, with 8 bases fitting TRBD1. The germline V gene has CDR1 SGHTA and CDR2 FQGTGA. With 0 bases clipped from V and 7 bases from J, the junction kept 8 bases outside the gene matches. The CDR3 covers 16 residues. In DNA, the CDR3 is TGTGCCAGCAGCTTAACAGACACAGGGGGGAGGAATGAGCAGTTCTTC. Translated: CASSLTDTGGRNEQFF.

This clonotype was counted many times. The chain is built from TRBV20-1 and TRBJ2-1; TRBD1 might be the D (7 bases). Deletions cut 5 bases from V and 5 bases from J, with 16 bases between. This CDR3 spans 14 amino acids. The germline CDR1 and CDR2 sequences are DFQATT and SNEGSKA (reference sequence). CDR3 bases: TGCAGTGCTTCCCACCAGGGGGGCAACAATGAGCAGTTCTTC. This gives the protein CSASHQGGNNEQFF.